These T cell receptor beta chains were read from a single sample in a study of blood T cell repertoires in COVID-19. Sequencing used immunoSEQ multiplex PCR; TCRdb keeps in-frame clones, though not all of them. The table has over 25,000 clones, about nine tenths seen once. The sequencing sample was made of peripheral blood. These receptors came from a man aged 60-69 years with acute or convalescent COVID-19. The CDR3 runs from the conserved cysteine through the conserved F or W.

len	v_gene	j_gene	CDR3aa
13	TRBV28	TRBJ2-1	CASSGGANNEQFF
14	TRBV29-1	TRBJ2-5	CSVARAGAQETQYF
14	TRBV6-2/TRBV6-3	TRBJ1-2	CASSQGQTYYGYTF
16	TRBV19	TRBJ2-2	CASSIEGLAHTGELFF
16	TRBV7-9	TRBJ2-7	CASSLGQGLRSNEQYF
13	TRBV7-9	TRBJ1-2	CAVWGLTNYGYTF
15	TRBV2	TRBJ2-5	CASRYLAGGFETQYF
15	TRBV7-9	TRBJ2-3	CASSFGGGSADTQYF
14	TRBV4-3	TRBJ1-4	CASSQDGTWEKLFF
16	TRBV29-1	TRBJ1-3	CSVEDLGGEPGNTIYF
15	TRBV2	TRBJ1-5	CASSGQPEGDQPQHF
14	TRBV2	TRBJ1-5	CASSVGLSNQPQHF
14	TRBV19	TRBJ2-5	CASAQGRSGKTQYF
14	TRBV11-3	TRBJ2-5	CASSIWGGSETQYF
11	TRBV20-1	TRBJ1-1	CSAAGPRATFF
13	TRBV11-1	TRBJ2-2	CASRFTNTGELFF
14	TRBV5-4	TRBJ2-3	CASSWDYTTDTQYF
16	TRBV14	TRBJ2-1	CASSQGAGVTDNEQFF
16	TRBV9	TRBJ1-2	CASSVEVGALGDGYTF
13	TRBV7-2	TRBJ2-7	CASSQDRDYEQYF
14	TRBV24-1	TRBJ1-1	CATSDSGVDTEAFF
14	TRBV7-2	TRBJ1-1	CASSQQGENTEAFF
14	TRBV28	TRBJ1-4	CASSSSATNEKLFF
15	TRBV5-1	TRBJ2-6	CASREGSGGANVLTF
11	TRBV30	TRBJ2-1	CAWSVSDEQFF
15	TRBV7-6	TRBJ2-7	CASSLEQGVAYEQYF
12	TRBV11-2	TRBJ2-2	CASSYPTGELFF
16	TRBV3-1/TRBV3-2	TRBJ1-2	CASSQTSGQAYFGYTF
14	TRBV4-2	TRBJ1-2	CASSQEQGYYGYTF
16	TRBV4-3	TRBJ2-7	CASSQDMALPLYEQYF
17	TRBV24-1	TRBJ1-5	CATSERTGTGFNQPQHF
16	TRBV19	TRBJ1-2	CASSPRTGGRGYGYTF
14	TRBV30	TRBJ2-5	CAWSETGTQETQYF